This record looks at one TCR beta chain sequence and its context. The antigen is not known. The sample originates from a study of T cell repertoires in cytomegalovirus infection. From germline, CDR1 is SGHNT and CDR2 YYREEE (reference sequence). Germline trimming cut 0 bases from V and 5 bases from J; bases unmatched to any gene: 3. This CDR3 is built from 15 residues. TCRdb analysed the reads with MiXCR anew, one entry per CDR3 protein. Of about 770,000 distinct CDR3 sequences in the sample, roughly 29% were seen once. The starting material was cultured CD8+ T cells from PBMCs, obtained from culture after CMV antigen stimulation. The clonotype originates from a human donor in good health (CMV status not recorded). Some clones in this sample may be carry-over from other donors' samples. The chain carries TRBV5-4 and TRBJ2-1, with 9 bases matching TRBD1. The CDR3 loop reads CASSLVDRGDNEQFF. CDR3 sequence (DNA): TGTGCCAGCAGCTTGGTAGACAGGGGGGACAATGAGCAGTTCTTC.